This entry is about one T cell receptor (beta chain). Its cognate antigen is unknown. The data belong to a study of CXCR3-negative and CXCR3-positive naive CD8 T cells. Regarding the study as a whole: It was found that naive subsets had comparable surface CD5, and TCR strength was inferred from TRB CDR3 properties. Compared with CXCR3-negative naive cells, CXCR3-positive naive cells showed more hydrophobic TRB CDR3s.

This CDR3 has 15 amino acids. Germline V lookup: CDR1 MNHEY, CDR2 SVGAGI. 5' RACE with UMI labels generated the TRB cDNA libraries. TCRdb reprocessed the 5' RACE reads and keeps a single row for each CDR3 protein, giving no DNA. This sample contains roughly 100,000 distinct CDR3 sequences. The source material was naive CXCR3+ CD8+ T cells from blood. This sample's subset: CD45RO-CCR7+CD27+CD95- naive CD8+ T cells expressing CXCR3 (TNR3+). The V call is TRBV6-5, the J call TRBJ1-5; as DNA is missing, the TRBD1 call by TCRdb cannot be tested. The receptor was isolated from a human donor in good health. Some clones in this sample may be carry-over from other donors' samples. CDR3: CASSTTGVSNQPQHF.